These T cell receptor beta chains were read from a single sample in a study of a mutant IDH1 vaccine in newly diagnosed glioma. The table came from immunoSEQ multiplex PCR; TCRdb's copy has only in-frame clones and leaves some out. Here the sample spans around 87,000 clones, roughly 85% being singletons. Sequenced material: PBMCs, taken from a glioma patient treated with radiotherapy, temozolomide or both. The receptors shown here come from a woman in her forties or fifties with glioma. Both conserved end residues are part of each CDR3.

TRBJ2-7	12	TRBV7-2	CASSLVSDEQYF
TRBJ2-1	14	TRBV27	CASSLFDRDNEQFF
TRBJ2-1	8	TRBV7-9	CASSPEFF
TRBJ1-1	15	TRBV18	CASSPLQGRYTEAFF
TRBJ2-7	15	TRBV7-9	CASSRAAGSPYEQYF
TRBJ1-1	13	TRBV11-3	CASSLSRDTEAFF
TRBJ2-7	15	TRBV27	CASSPEDRVFYEQYF
TRBJ2-5	12	TRBV2	CASNRFQETQYF
TRBJ1-1	12	TRBV30	CAWSVQGREAFF
TRBJ2-3	15	TRBV19	CASSYRDRDTDTQYF
TRBJ2-1	15	TRBV5-1	CASSLGLAVYNEQFF
TRBJ2-2	13	TRBV5-4	CASSLALTGELFF
TRBJ2-7	12	TRBV6-5	CASSRDNYEQYF
TRBJ1-2	12	TRBV7-8	CASTSGGYGYTF
TRBJ1-3	14	TRBV7-9	CASSDNVPGNTIYF
TRBJ2-3	15	TRBV7-9	CASSLGQGVGDTQYF
TRBJ2-7	17	TRBV4-2	CASSQEEVAGALYEQYF
TRBJ2-1	16	TRBV5-8	CASSAKGLAVYNEQFF
TRBJ2-2	16	TRBV10-3	CATNPSGGLNTGELFF